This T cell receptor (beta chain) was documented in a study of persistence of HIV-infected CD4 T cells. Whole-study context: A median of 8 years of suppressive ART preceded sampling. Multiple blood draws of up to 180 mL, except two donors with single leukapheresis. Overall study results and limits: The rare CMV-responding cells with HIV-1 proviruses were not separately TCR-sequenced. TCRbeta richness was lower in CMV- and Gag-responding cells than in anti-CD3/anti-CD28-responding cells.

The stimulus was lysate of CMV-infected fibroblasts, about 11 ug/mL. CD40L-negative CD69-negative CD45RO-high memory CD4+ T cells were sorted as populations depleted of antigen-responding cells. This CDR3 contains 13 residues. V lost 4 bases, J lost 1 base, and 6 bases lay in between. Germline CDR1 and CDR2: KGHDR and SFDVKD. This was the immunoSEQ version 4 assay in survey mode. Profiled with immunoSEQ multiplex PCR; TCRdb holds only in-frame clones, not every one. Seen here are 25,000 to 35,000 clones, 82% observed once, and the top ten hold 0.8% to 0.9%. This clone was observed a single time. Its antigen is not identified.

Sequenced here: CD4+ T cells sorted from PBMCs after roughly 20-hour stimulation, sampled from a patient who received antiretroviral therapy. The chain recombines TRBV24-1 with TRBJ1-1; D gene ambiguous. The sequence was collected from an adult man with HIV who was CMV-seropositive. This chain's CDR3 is CATSDRKNTEAFF. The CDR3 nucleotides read TGTGCCACCAGTGACCGGAAGAACACTGAAGCTTTCTTT.